These 6 T cell receptor beta chains share one sample of origin, sequenced in a study of glioma-infiltrating T cells after dendritic cell vaccination. Time point given: after dendritic cell vaccination, including at tumor progression/relapse. Libraries were prepared by immunoSEQ multiplex PCR; TCRdb keeps only in-frame clonotypes and omits some of them. The sample consists of 50,000 to 55,000 clones, about 91% of them appearing once. Sequencing was performed on blood, taken after dendritic cell vaccination. Receptors were obtained from a human donor with glioblastoma.

V is TRBV5-6 and J is TRBJ2-6; tentatively, D is TRBD2 (5 bases). V dropped 4 bases and J dropped 2 bases, with 22 bases sitting between them. Germline V lookup: CDR1 SGHDT, CDR2 YYEEEE. CDR3 size: 19 residues. CDR3 coding DNA: TGTGCCAGCAGCGCGGTCGGGAACACCGGATCGCCTGGGGCCAACGTCCTGACTTTC. It yields the protein CASSAVGNTGSPGANVLTF.

V usage is TRBV13 and J usage is TRBJ2-1, with a possible D match to TRBD2 (5 bases). The CDR3 spans 16 residues. Germline CDR1 reads PRHDT; CDR2 reads FYEKMQ (reference sequence). V lost 5 bases, J lost 1 base, and 15 bases lay in between. The CDR3 loop is CASSRTAAGSYNEQFF. CDR3 bases: TGTGCCAGCAGCCGCACAGCGGCCGGGTCCTACAATGAGCAGTTCTTC.

As to this clone: The junction departs from germline at one end; a sequencing error may be responsible. Other nucleotide sequences in the sample specify the same CDR3. The chain has TRBV7-9 and TRBJ2-1, with a possible D match to TRBD1 (5 bases). The germline CDR1 and CDR2 sequences are SEHNR and FQNEAQ (reference sequence). The CDR3 sequence is 14 residues long. The CDR3 protein is CASSLGGHINEQFF. Here the CDR3 DNA reads TGTGCCAGTAGCTTAGGCGGACACATCAATGAGCAGTTCTTC.

V is TRBV7-3 and J is TRBJ2-1, with D possibly TRBD2 on 6 matching bases. CDR3 size: 15 residues. Trimming pared 1 base from V and 4 bases from J, leaving 11 bases between. The V gene's germline CDR1 is SGHTA and CDR2 FQGTGA. The CDR3 DNA reads TGTGCCAGCAGCTTAATAGCGGCGGATTACAATGAGCAGTTCTTC. It is translated as CASSLIAADYNEQFF.

This chain uses TRBV18 with TRBJ1-3; D possibly corresponds to TRBD1 (6 bases). The germline V gene encodes CDR1 KGHSH and CDR2 LQKENI. V gave up 0 bases and J gave up 0 bases, with 9 bases separating them. This CDR3 is 16 amino acids long. The CDR3 DNA reads TGTGCCAGCTCACCACCGGGGGCTCGCTCTGGAAACACCATATATTTT. Its protein is CASSPPGARSGNTIYF.

The chain recombines TRBV5-6 with TRBJ2-3; TRBD2 matches at 12 bases. The germline CDR1 and CDR2 sequences are SGHDT and YYEEEE. V lost 5 bases and J lost 0; bases outside the gene matches: 10. The CDR3 length is 18 residues. The CDR3 loop is CASRRPGLAGGSTDTQYF. The CDR3 coding sequence is TGTGCCAGCAGGCGTCCGGGACTAGCGGGCGGCAGCACAGATACGCAGTATTTT.